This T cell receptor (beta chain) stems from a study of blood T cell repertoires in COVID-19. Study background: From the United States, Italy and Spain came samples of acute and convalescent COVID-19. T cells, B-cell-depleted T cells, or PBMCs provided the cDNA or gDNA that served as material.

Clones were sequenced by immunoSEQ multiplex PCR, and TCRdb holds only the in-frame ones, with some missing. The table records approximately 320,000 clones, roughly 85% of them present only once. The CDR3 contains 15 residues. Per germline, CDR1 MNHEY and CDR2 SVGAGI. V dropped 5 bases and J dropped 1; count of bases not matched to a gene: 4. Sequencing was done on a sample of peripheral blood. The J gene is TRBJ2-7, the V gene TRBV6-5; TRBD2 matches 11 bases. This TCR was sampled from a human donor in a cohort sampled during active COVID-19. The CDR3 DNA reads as TGTGCCAGCAGTCTACTAGCGGGGGTGTCCTACGAGCAGTACTTC. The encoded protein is CASSLLAGVSYEQYF.